This TCR beta chain was obtained from a study of T cell changes during pregnancy in multiple sclerosis (dated by TCRdb to about 2019). Study-level background: The study looked at changes in the T cell repertoire across pregnancy in women with multiple sclerosis.

With regard to this clone: Its antigen remains undetermined. No per-base quality is available; no much larger clone lies one base away.

Receptor libraries were prepared by the immunoSEQ multiplex PCR assay. Not all clones reach the TCRdb copy of this immuneACCESS table, which keeps in-frame sequences only. Checked studies attribute under half of the gap to unresolved V genes and leave the rest unexplained. For this sample the table gives 30,000 to 45,000 clones, of which roughly 90% were detected only once. The top ten clonotypes cover approximately 8.4% of the sample. The V and J ends are trimmed by 4 bases and 2 bases, leaving 11 bases between them. The CDR3, from cysteine to phenylalanine, totals 14 residues. Only the CDR3 region is kept as DNA, spanning 42 bases read in frame from base 1. The germline V gene (reference sequence) provides CDR1 SEHNR and CDR2 FQNEAQ.

The material was CD8+ T cells from peripheral blood mononuclear cells, obtained before pregnancy. The sequence joins TRBV7-9 to TRBJ1-2, and the D gene may be TRBD1, 5 bases matching. This TCR was sampled from a female donor with multiple sclerosis, enrolled in a pregnancy study. This receptor has the CDR3 CASSWATENYGYTF. The sequenced DNA is TGTGCCAGCAGCTGGGCGACAGAAAACTATGGCTACACCTTC. The CDR3 plus the reference TRBV7-9 and TRBJ1-2 genes for the other parts give the full variable domain: DTGVSQNPRHKITKRGQNVTFRCDPISEHNRLYWYRQTLGQGPEFLTYFQNEAQLEKSRLLSDRFSAERPKGSFSTLEIQRTEQGDSAMYLCASSWATENYGYTFGSGTRLTVV.